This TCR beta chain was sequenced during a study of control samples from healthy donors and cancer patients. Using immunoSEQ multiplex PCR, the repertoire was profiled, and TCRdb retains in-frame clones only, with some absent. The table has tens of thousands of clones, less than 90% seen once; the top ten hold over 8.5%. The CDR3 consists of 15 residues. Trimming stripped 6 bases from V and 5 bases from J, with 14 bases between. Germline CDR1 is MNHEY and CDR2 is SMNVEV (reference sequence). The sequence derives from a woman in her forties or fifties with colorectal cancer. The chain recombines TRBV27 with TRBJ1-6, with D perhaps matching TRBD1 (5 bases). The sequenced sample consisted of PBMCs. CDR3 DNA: TGTGCCAGCAGCCGCCAGGGACTCCATAATTCACCCCTCCACTTT. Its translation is CASSRQGLHNSPLHF.